What follows are 10 T cell receptor beta chains derived from one specimen sequenced in a study of blood T cell repertoires in COVID-19. This table comes from immunoSEQ multiplex PCR, and its TCRdb copy is limited to in-frame clones, with some not included. This sample has around 200,000 clones, with nearly 90% found just once. The sequenced sample consisted of peripheral blood. The source of these receptors is a young woman who had recovered from COVID-19.

The chain employs TRBV6-2 or TRBV6-3 and TRBJ2-3, with 9 nucleotides matching TRBD2. Germline lookup yields CDR1 MNHEY and CDR2 SVGEGT. Unmatched junction bases numbered 11, after V lost 2 bases and J lost 5 bases. This CDR3 spans 17 amino acids. CDR3 amino acids: CASSYPSLAGSGDTQYF. CDR3 DNA sequence: TGTGCCAGCAGTTACCCCTCACTAGCGGGTAGTGGAGATACGCAGTATTTT.

V usage is TRBV4-3 and J usage is TRBJ1-1; TRBD1 agrees at 10 bases. The V segment lost 4 bases and the J segment 10 bases; nucleotides outside the gene matches: 3. The germline gives CDR1 LGHNA, CDR2 YSLEER. The CDR3 runs 12 residues. The CDR3 region is CASSLRQGAAFF. CDR3 DNA sequence: TGCGCCAGCAGCCTGAGACAGGGGGCAGCTTTCTTT.

The rearrangement joins TRBV7-7 to TRBJ2-1; 8 bases map to TRBD2. This CDR3 contains 13 residues. CDR1 is SSHAT, CDR2 FNYEAQ, per germline (reference sequence). The ends lost 5 bases at V and 7 bases at J; junction bases unmatched: 4. The CDR3 here is CASSNPGGNEQFF. The CDR3 nucleotides are TGTGCCAGCAGCAACCCGGGGGGGAATGAGCAGTTCTTC.

The V gene is TRBV21-1, the J gene TRBJ2-7; TRBD2 is taken as the D call from the table, unchecked against the DNA. TRBV21-1 constitutes a pseudogene. The CDR3 sequence is 14 residues long. DNA of the CDR3: TGTGCCAGCGGGAGAACGGGATCCAACTACGAGCAGTACTTC. Encoded protein: CASGRTGSNYEQYF.

Here the CDR3 reads CARSRSPGLASRRDEQFF. CDR3 nucleotide sequence: TGTGCCAGAAGCAGGTCCCCGGGACTAGCCTCCAGGAGGGATGAGCAGTTCTTC. The chain couples TRBV5-3 to TRBJ2-1, with 9 nucleotides matching TRBD2. TRBV5-3 is flagged as an ORF with uncertain function. The CDR3 sequence is 18 residues long. The junction had 19 bases not matched to a gene; V was cut back by 4 bases and J by 8 bases.

This chain links TRBV9 with TRBJ1-1; 7 bases agree with TRBD1. This CDR3 is built from 18 residues. Germline CDR1 reads SGDLS; CDR2 reads YYNGEE. With 3 bases clipped from V and 0 bases from J, the junction kept 14 bases outside the gene matches. Here the CDR3 DNA reads TGTGCCAGCAGCGCCCGCCCAGGGGGGCCTAGAATGAACACTGAAGCTTTCTTT. It encodes CASSARPGGPRMNTEAFF.

This clone was seen only a few times. This CDR3 reads CASSDPRFQTYEQFF. CDR3 in DNA: TGTGCCAGCAGTGACCCTAGGTTTCAGACCTATGAGCAGTTCTTC. This chain links TRBV6-1 with TRBJ2-1; D gene uncertain. This CDR3 contains 15 residues. The V end lost 3 bases, the J end lost 8 bases, and 17 bases lay between the germline ends. Germline lookup yields CDR1 MNHNS and CDR2 SASEGT.

The chain carries TRBV13 and TRBJ2-5, with 7 bases identical to TRBD1. The CDR3 is 14 amino acids. J lost 2 bases, V lost 5 bases, and 5 bases had no gene match. Per the germline V gene, CDR1 is PRHDT and CDR2 is FYEKMQ (reference sequence). CDR3 protein: CASSEGGRQETQYF. DNA for the CDR3: TGTGCCAGCAGCGAAGGGGGCCGACAAGAGACCCAGTACTTC.

This chain links TRBV9 with TRBJ2-7, with 9 bases fitting TRBD2. The germline V gene encodes CDR1 SGDLS and CDR2 YYNGEE. The CDR3 loop spans 17 amino acids. V was clipped by 3 bases and J by 4 bases; unmatched bases: 14. DNA for the CDR3: TGTGCCAGCAGCGCAGAGGACCGTGGACTAGCGACATACGAGCAGTACTTC. It codes for CASSAEDRGLATYEQYF.

The rearrangement links TRBV27 to TRBJ1-1; 7 positions match TRBD1. The CDR3 spans 14 residues. Germline V gene sequence: CDR1 MNHEY, CDR2 SMNVEV (reference sequence). V shed 3 bases, J shed 1 base, and the junction held 2 bases outside the gene matches. CDR3 in amino acids: CASSFQGGNTEAFF. As DNA, the CDR3 is TGTGCCAGCAGTTTCCAGGGGGGGAACACTGAAGCTTTCTTT.